Below are 25 T cell receptor beta chains sequenced from a single sample in a study of early T cells in non-severe SARS-CoV-2 infection. TCRdb processed the 5' RACE reads anew with MiXCR; each CDR3 protein has one entry. Altogether some 76,000 distinct CDR3 sequences are present, roughly 15% being singletons, with the ten largest covering more than 12%. Specimen: whole blood. Receptors originate from an adult who was a healthcare worker with PCR-confirmed SARS-CoV-2 infection or an uninfected control (not recorded which).

The CDR3 DNA sequence: TGTGCCAGCAGCCACAGGGGACAGAATTCACCCCTCCACTTT. Translating gives CASSHRGQNSPLHF. This chain connects TRBV3-1 to TRBJ1-6, with 7 bases aligning to TRBD1. The junction had 3 bases not matched to a gene; V was cut back by 3 bases and J by 7 bases. There are 14 residues in the CDR3. Germline V CDR1 and CDR2: LGHDT, YNNKEL (reference sequence).

This clonotype was seen ten or more times. The chain combines TRBV11-2 with TRBJ2-3, with a weak D call TRBD2 (6 bases). Per germline, CDR1 SGHAT and CDR2 FQNNGV. V gave up 2 bases and J gave up 6 bases, with 15 bases separating them. The CDR3 runs to 15 residues. CDR3 bases: TGTGCCAGCAGCTTAACCGGGGGTGCCCGCGATACGCAGTATTTT. This codes for CASSLTGGARDTQYF.

The chain is built from TRBV20-1 and TRBJ2-3; 7 bases line up with TRBD2. The germline gives CDR1 DFQATT, CDR2 SNEGSKA (reference sequence). The J segment lost 1 base and the V segment lost 3 bases, leaving 1 base of the junction unmatched. This CDR3 is built from 13 residues. CDR3 loop: CSASGGGTDTQYF. CDR3 nucleotide sequence: TGCAGTGCTAGTGGGGGGGGCACAGATACGCAGTATTTT.

In this sample, this clonotype turned up a few times. V gene TRBV20-1 combines with J gene TRBJ1-1; D unclear. Germline loops: CDR1 DFQATT, CDR2 SNEGSKA (reference sequence). Trimming took 3 bases from V and 0 from J, leaving 14 bases between them. The CDR3 contains 15 residues. In nucleotides, the CDR3 is TGCAGTGCTAGTGACCCTATGCCCTTGAACACTGAAGCTTTCTTT. This sequence encodes CSASDPMPLNTEAFF.

The genes are TRBV29-1 and TRBJ1-1; 8 bases match TRBD1. The junction had 10 bases not matched to a gene; V was cut back by 3 bases and J by 7 bases. The CDR3 runs 14 residues. Germline CDR1 and CDR2: SQVTM and ANQGSEA. CDR3 DNA sequence: TGCAGCGTTGACTCCGGGACAGGCGGGCGTGAAGCTTTCTTT. It is translated as CSVDSGTGGREAFF. Full variable domain (rest looked up from reference TRBV29-1 and TRBJ1-1): SAVISQKPSRDICQRGTSLTIQCQVDSQVTMMFWYRQQPGQSLTLIATANQGSEATYESGFVIDKFPISRPNLTFSTLTVSNMSPEDSSIYLCSVDSGTGGREAFFGQGTRLTVV.

The chain has TRBV12-3 or TRBV12-4 and TRBJ1-1; D might be TRBD1 (6 bases). The CDR3 is 14 residues long. V dropped 7 bases and J dropped 1 base, with 13 bases sitting between them. DNA of the CDR3: TGTGCCAGCAACTCAGGGGACTCGAACACTGAAGCTTTCTTT. This translates into CASNSGDSNTEAFF.

This clonotype occurred a few times. This rearrangement joins TRBV2 to TRBJ2-5; D is perhaps TRBD1 (5 bases). CDR3 length equals 14 residues. CDR1 SNHLY and CDR2 FYNNEI come from the germline V gene. V was clipped by 6 bases and J by 2 bases, with 13 bases between them. Here the CDR3 reads CASRAWGGQETQYF. As DNA, the CDR3 is TGTGCCAGCAGGGCCTGGGGCGGACAAGAGACCCAGTACTTC. Looking up the rest from reference TRBV2 and TRBJ2-5 gives the full variable domain: EPEVTQTPSHQVTQMGQEVILRCVPISNHLYFYWYRQILGQKVEFLVSFYNNEISEKSEIFDDQFSVERPDGSNFTLKIRSTKLEDSAMYFCASRAWGGQETQYFGPGTRLLVL.

J is TRBJ2-4 and V is TRBV29-1; the D gene is possibly TRBD2 (6 bases). V shed 4 bases and J shed 0 bases, with 7 bases lying between them. CDR3 length: 13 residues. Germline CDR1 reads SQVTM; CDR2 reads ANQGSEA. The CDR3 DNA reads TGCAGCGTTGGAGCGGGAGCCAAAAACATTCAGTACTTC. This translates into CSVGAGAKNIQYF.

This clonotype was seen ten or more times. The chain is built from TRBV5-1 and TRBJ1-4; no definite D call. Per the germline V gene, CDR1 is SGHRS and CDR2 is YFSETQ. Trimming left V 0 bases short and J 5 bases short, with 11 bases between. This CDR3 has 15 residues. The CDR3: CASSLEGYKNEKLFF. The CDR3 region has the DNA TGCGCCAGCAGCTTGGAGGGCTACAAAAATGAAAAACTGTTTTTT.

The genes are TRBV6-1 and TRBJ2-3, with D maybe TRBD2 (6 bases). Germline CDR1 and CDR2: MNHNS and SASEGT. V was shortened by 3 bases and J by 3 bases, with 10 bases between the two germline ends. This CDR3 has 14 amino acids. The CDR3 loop is CASSDSGETDTQYF. Here the CDR3 DNA reads TGTGCCAGCAGTGATTCGGGGGAAACAGATACGCAGTATTTT.

This clonotype was detected many times. The J gene is TRBJ1-6, the V gene TRBV11-2, with D unclear. The germline CDR1 and CDR2 sequences are SGHAT and FQNNGV. The CDR3 has 12 residues. V was trimmed by 0 bases and J by 11 bases, leaving 5 bases between them. CDR3 nucleotides: TGTGCCAGCAGCTTAGAGACAACACCCCTCCACTTT. Translated: CASSLETTPLHF.

The chain is built from TRBV3-1 and TRBJ1-2; D gene unclear. The CDR3 is 13 residues long. Germline V gene lookup returns CDR1 LGHDT and CDR2 YNNKEL (reference sequence). Trimming stripped 1 base from V and 8 bases from J, with 11 bases between. In DNA, the CDR3 is TGTGCCAGCAGCCAAGGGGCTGGGAGCGGCTACACCTTC. Residues: CASSQGAGSGYTF.

This clonotype was seen a few times. The V and J genes are TRBV12-3 or TRBV12-4 and TRBJ1-5; 8 bases match TRBD1. The CDR3 is 16 amino acids. Unmatched junction bases numbered 11, after V lost 8 bases and J lost 2 bases. CDR3 nucleotides: TGTGCCAGCTGGGGGGCAGGGGGCGGGGGCAATCAGCCCCAGCATTTT. It yields the protein CASWGAGGGGNQPQHF.

The V call is TRBV6-5, the J call TRBJ2-2; D is ambiguous. V lost 11 bases and J lost 6, with 10 bases in between. Looked up from germline, CDR1 is MNHEY and CDR2 is SVGAGI. There are 11 residues in the CDR3. The CDR3 sequence is CAAAVPGELFF. The CDR3 DNA sequence: TGTGCCGCCGCGGTCCCCGGGGAGCTGTTTTTT.

There are a few counts of this clonotype. The V call is TRBV7-8, the J call TRBJ2-3; 9 bases map to TRBD2. Germline values: CDR1 SGHVS, CDR2 FQNEAQ. The V and J ends lost 3 bases and 4 bases, in that order; junction bases with no gene match: 5. The CDR3 spans 15 residues. The CDR3 spells CASSFWRGGPDTQYF. In DNA form, the CDR3 reads TGTGCCAGCAGCTTCTGGCGGGGGGGCCCAGATACGCAGTATTTT.

The chain joins TRBV12-3 or TRBV12-4 to TRBJ2-7; D gene uncertain. The CDR3 is 12 amino acids. V was shortened by 3 bases and J by 2 bases, with 5 bases between the two germline ends. CDR3 bases: TGTGCCAGCAGTTTGAGTACCTACGAGCAGTACTTC. This translates into CASSLSTYEQYF.

This clonotype has only a few counts. The V call is TRBV6-5, the J call TRBJ1-2, with a tentative D call TRBD1 (6 bases). Deletions cut 6 bases from V and 6 bases from J, with 17 bases between. Per germline, CDR1 MNHEY and CDR2 SVGAGI. CDR3 length equals 14 residues. The DNA of the CDR3 is TGTGCCAGCAGCACCCAAGGGGGAAGAGATGGCTACACCTTC. Its translation: CASSTQGGRDGYTF.

J is TRBJ1-5 and V is TRBV20-1; a possible D gene is TRBD1 (6 bases). This CDR3 contains 14 residues. V was clipped by 3 bases and J by 4 bases, with 13 bases between them. Germline assignment: CDR1 DFQATT and CDR2 SNEGSKA (reference sequence). In DNA, the CDR3 is TGCAGTGCTAGCCGAGGGACACCGAATCAGCCCCAGCATTTT. Amino acid sequence: CSASRGTPNQPQHF.

This clonotype was counted once. The V and J genes are TRBV6-5 and TRBJ1-1; D unclear. This CDR3 region has 12 residues. Trimming took 7 bases from V and 4 from J, leaving 10 bases between them. Germline assignment: CDR1 MNHEY and CDR2 SVGAGI. The CDR3 spells CASTDMSTEAFF. DNA for the CDR3: TGTGCCAGCACAGACATGAGCACTGAAGCTTTCTTT.

This clonotype was picked up a small number of times. This chain connects TRBV11-2 to TRBJ2-3; 8 nucleotides match TRBD2. The V gene's germline CDR1 is SGHAT and CDR2 FQNNGV. Trimming cost V 1 base and J 0 bases; bases outside gene matches: 9. The CDR3 extends over 18 amino acids. The CDR3 DNA reads TGTGCCAGCAGCTTAGGATTGGCGGGGGGTCCTAGCACAGATACGCAGTATTTT. Protein sequence: CASSLGLAGGPSTDTQYF.

This clonotype was seen many times. V usage is TRBV6-5 and J usage is TRBJ2-7, with TRBD2 identical over 7 bases. The CDR3 covers 14 residues. The germline CDR1 and CDR2 sequences are MNHEY and SVGAGI. V dropped 6 bases and J dropped 3; count of bases not matched to a gene: 8. The chain's CDR3 is CASSPPGLSYEQYF. CDR3 nucleotides: TGTGCCAGCAGCCCTCCGGGACTAAGCTACGAGCAGTACTTC.

The sample holds many counts of this clonotype. V and J are TRBV10-1 and TRBJ2-1; D perhaps matches TRBD2 (5 bases). The germline V gene encodes CDR1 WNHNN and CDR2 SYGVQD (reference sequence). Deletions cut 3 bases from V and 6 bases from J, with 6 bases between. The CDR3 totals 12 residues. The CDR3 loop is CASSDAGNEQFF. As DNA, the CDR3 is TGCGCCAGCAGTGATGCGGGCAATGAGCAGTTCTTC.

DNA for the CDR3: TGTGCCAGCAGTGAGGACACTGAAGCTTTCTTT. Its protein is CASSEDTEAFF. The chain joins TRBV6-4 to TRBJ1-1; D is ambiguous. With 3 bases removed from V and 3 bases from J, the gap between germline ends came to 2 bases. This CDR3 spans 11 amino acids. CDR1 is MRHNA and CDR2 is SNTAGT in the germline V gene.

The rearrangement uses TRBV5-1 and TRBJ1-6; no reliable D call. Germline V gives CDR1 SGHRS, CDR2 YFSETQ. V lost 4 bases to trimming and J lost 6 bases, with 5 bases between them. This CDR3 spans 12 amino acids. The CDR3 reads CASSHLNSPLHF. Written as DNA, the CDR3 is TGCGCCAGCAGCCATCTTAATTCACCCCTCCACTTT.

This chain uses TRBV7-9 with TRBJ2-5; D remains unclear. The germline V and J ends were trimmed by 1 base and 3 bases, with 9 bases remaining between them. Germline CDR1 reads SEHNR; CDR2 reads FQNEAQ (reference sequence). This CDR3 region has 14 residues. CDR3 DNA sequence: TGTGCCAGCAGCTTAGGACACCTTGAAGAGACCCAGTACTTC. The encoded protein is CASSLGHLEETQYF.